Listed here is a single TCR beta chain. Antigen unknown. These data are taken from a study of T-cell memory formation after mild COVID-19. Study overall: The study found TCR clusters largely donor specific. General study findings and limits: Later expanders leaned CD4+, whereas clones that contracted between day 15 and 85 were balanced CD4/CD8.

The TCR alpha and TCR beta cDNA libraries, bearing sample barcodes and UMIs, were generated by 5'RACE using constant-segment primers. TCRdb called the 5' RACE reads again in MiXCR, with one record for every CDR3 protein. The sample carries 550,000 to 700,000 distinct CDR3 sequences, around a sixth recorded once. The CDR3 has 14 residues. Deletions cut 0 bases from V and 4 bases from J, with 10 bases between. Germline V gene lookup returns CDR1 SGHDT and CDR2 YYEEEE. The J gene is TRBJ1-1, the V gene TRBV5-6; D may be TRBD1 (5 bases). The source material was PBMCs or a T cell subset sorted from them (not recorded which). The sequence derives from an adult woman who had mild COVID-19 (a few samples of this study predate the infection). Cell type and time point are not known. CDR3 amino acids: CASSLGTRGTEAFF. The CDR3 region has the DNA TGTGCCAGCAGCTTGGGGACGAGGGGCACTGAAGCTTTCTTT.